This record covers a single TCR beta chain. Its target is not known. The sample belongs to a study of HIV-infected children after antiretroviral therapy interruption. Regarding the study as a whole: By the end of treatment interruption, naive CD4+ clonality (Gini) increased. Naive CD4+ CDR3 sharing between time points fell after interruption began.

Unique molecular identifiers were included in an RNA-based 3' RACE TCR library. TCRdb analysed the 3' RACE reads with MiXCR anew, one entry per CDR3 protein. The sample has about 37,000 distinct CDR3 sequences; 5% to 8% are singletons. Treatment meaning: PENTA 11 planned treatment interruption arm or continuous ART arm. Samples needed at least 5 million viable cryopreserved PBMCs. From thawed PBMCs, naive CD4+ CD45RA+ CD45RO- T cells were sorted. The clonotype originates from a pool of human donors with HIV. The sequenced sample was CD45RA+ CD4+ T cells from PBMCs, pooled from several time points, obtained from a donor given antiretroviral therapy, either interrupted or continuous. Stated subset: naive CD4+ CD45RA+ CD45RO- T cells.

The CDR3 loop reads CASSLSRDSYEQYF. CDR3 coding DNA: TGTGCCAGCAGCTTGAGCAGGGACTCCTACGAGCAGTACTTC. This sequence joins TRBV7-9 and TRBJ2-7; a possible D gene is TRBD1 (5 bases). The CDR3 extends over 14 amino acids. V lost 3 bases to trimming and J lost 0 bases, with 9 bases between them. CDR1 SEHNR and CDR2 FQNEAQ come from the germline V gene (reference sequence). Supplemented by reference TRBV7-9 and TRBJ2-7, the full variable domain reads DTGVSQNPRHKITKRGQNVTFRCDPISEHNRLYWYRQTLGQGPEFLTYFQNEAQLEKSRLLSDRFSAERPKGSFSTLEIQRTEQGDSAMYLCASSLSRDSYEQYFGPGTRLTVT.